Listed below are T cell receptor beta chains from one sample, sequenced in a study of blood T cell repertoires in COVID-19. Clones were sequenced by immunoSEQ multiplex PCR, and TCRdb holds only the in-frame ones, with some missing. The sample consists of about 140,000 clones, about 80% of them appearing once. The sequencing input was peripheral blood. The receptor set was obtained from a man in his 70s who had recovered from COVID-19. The CDR3 runs from the conserved cysteine through the conserved F or W. The D gene is left open where the match is weak. The listing skips clone size in some rows; elsewhere it reads once, few, many or a size class.

abundance	d_gene	v_gene	j_gene	CDR3nt	CDR3aa
.	.	TRBV12-3/TRBV12-4	TRBJ1-1	TGTGCCAGCAGTTTACGGGAGAGCACTGAAGCTTTCTTT	CASSLRESTEAFF
few	TRBD2	TRBV3-1/TRBV3-2	TRBJ2-3	TGTGCCAGCAGCCCAACTAGCGGTAGCACAGATACGCAGTATTTT	CASSPTSGSTDTQYF
.	.	TRBV7-7	TRBJ2-7	TGTGCCAGCAGCTTAAGACTCTCCCCGGTCTACGAGCAGTACTTC	CASSLRLSPVYEQYF
.	TRBD2	TRBV7-2	TRBJ2-3	TGTGCCAGCAGCTCGCGGACTAGCGGGTCGGATACGCAGTATTTT	CASSSRTSGSDTQYF
few	TRBD1	TRBV7-2	TRBJ2-3	TGTGCCAGCAGCCGGACAGGGGACTTACCCACAGATACGCAGTATTTT	CASSRTGDLPTDTQYF
.	TRBD2	TRBV14	TRBJ2-1	TGTGCCAGCAGCCGCCGAAGGACTAGCGGGAACCATGAGCAGTTCTTC	CASSRRRTSGNHEQFF
.	TRBD1	TRBV3-1/TRBV3-2	TRBJ2-3	TGTGCCAGCAGCCACATGGGGGACAGCAAAGATACGCAGTATTTT	CASSHMGDSKDTQYF
.	.	TRBV19	TRBJ2-7	TGTGCCAGTAGTTTCTCTTACAGGGCCTACTACTCCTACGAGCAGTACTTC	CASSFSYRAYYSYEQYF
many	.	TRBV19	TRBJ1-5	TGTGCCAGTAGGCCGAGGGGCAATCAGCCCCAGCATTTT	CASRPRGNQPQHF
.	.	TRBV5-1	TRBJ2-7	TGCGCCAGCAGCTTGGGGAGTAGGACCTACGAGCAGTACTTC	CASSLGSRTYEQYF
.	.	TRBV6-5	TRBJ2-7	TGTGCCAGCAGTTACTCAGGACAGAGGACCTACGAGCAGTACTTC	CASSYSGQRTYEQYF
.	.	TRBV30	TRBJ1-5	TGTGCCTGGAGTGTACTCTTGGATCAGCCCCAGCATTTT	CAWSVLLDQPQHF
.	.	TRBV5-1	TRBJ2-5	TGCGCCAGCAGCTTGTCAACAGGCGGCCGAGAGACCCAGTACTTC	CASSLSTGGRETQYF
.	.	TRBV6-6	TRBJ2-7	TGTGCCAGCAGTTACTCAGCGCAGAGCTCCTACGAGCAGTACTTC	CASSYSAQSSYEQYF
.	TRBD2	TRBV2	TRBJ2-3	TGTGCCAGCAGCTCCGAGCGGGACCGGGATACAGATACGCAGTATTTT	CASSSERDRDTDTQYF
.	TRBD1	TRBV3-1/TRBV3-2	TRBJ1-6	TGTGCCAGCACGGGACAGGGGAGGTCACCCCTCCACTTT	CASTGQGRSPLHF
once	TRBD2	TRBV19	TRBJ2-7	TGTGCCAGTAGTATTGGGGGACCTAGCGGTACCACCTACGAGCAGTACTTC	CASSIGGPSGTTYEQYF
.	TRBD1	TRBV4-1	TRBJ2-5	TGCGCCAGCAGCCAAGAGCGACAGGGGGTGGAGACCCAGTACTTC	CASSQERQGVETQYF
.	.	TRBV7-9	TRBJ2-1	TGTGCCAGCAGCTTAAGTAGCGGCCAAAACAATGAGCAGTTCTTC	CASSLSSGQNNEQFF
.	.	TRBV5-1	TRBJ1-5	TGCGCCAGCAGCGCGGGACGGTCCAATCAGCCCCAGCATTTT	CASSAGRSNQPQHF
few	TRBD2	TRBV6-2/TRBV6-3	TRBJ2-7	TGTGCCAGCAGCGGGGGGAGGGCCCTCAGGAACGAGCAGTACTTC	CASSGGRALRNEQYF
.	TRBD1	TRBV7-2	TRBJ2-2	TGTGCCAGCAGAGCACAGGGGGCGCAAGCCGGGGAGCTGTTTTTT	CASRAQGAQAGELFF
.	.	TRBV30	TRBJ2-5	TGTGCCTGGAATCCTAGCGAACAAGAGACCCAGTACTTC	CAWNPSEQETQYF
.	.	TRBV6-5	TRBJ2-1	TGTGCCAGCAGCCGACAGACTCCTGAGAATGAGCAGTTCTTC	CASSRQTPENEQFF
.	.	TRBV15	TRBJ2-7	TGTGCCACCAGCTCCAGGGGATCCGGGGTCTACGAGCAGTACTTC	CATSSRGSGVYEQYF
.	.	TRBV5-1	TRBJ2-5	TGCGCCAGCAGCTTGGGACCCTCGGGGTCTGGGGAGACCCAGTACTTC	CASSLGPSGSGETQYF
.	.	TRBV28	TRBJ2-7	TGTGCCAGCAGTTTATTTACAGGGCCTTCTCCCTACGAGCAGTACTTC	CASSLFTGPSPYEQYF
.	TRBD1	TRBV7-2	TRBJ1-3	TGTGCCAGCAGCCGGGACAGCTCTGGAAACACCATATATTTT	CASSRDSSGNTIYF
.	.	TRBV18	TRBJ2-6	TGTGCCAGCTCACCCCGTTTGGAGGGACTCGGGGCCAACGTCCTGACTTTC	CASSPRLEGLGANVLTF
.	TRBD1	TRBV7-9	TRBJ2-2	TGTGCCAGCAGCTTTAGGGGACAGGGTGCGGCTGGGGAGCTGTTTTTT	CASSFRGQGAAGELFF
.	.	TRBV7-9	TRBJ2-7	TGTGCCAGCAGCTTAGCGGGGGGTTACGAGCAGTACTTC	CASSLAGGYEQYF
.	TRBD2	TRBV2	TRBJ2-5	TGTGCCAGCAGTGCCCGGACTAGCGGGAACGGGGAGACCCAGTACTTC	CASSARTSGNGETQYF
.	.	TRBV4-3	TRBJ1-6	TGCGCCAGCAGCCAACGGGCAGGGGATTCACCCCTCCACTTT	CASSQRAGDSPLHF